This T cell receptor (beta chain) was found in a study of T cell responses to AZD1222 COVID-19 vaccine. Study-wide results and limits: In a largely white British group with more females than males, clonal diversity was possibly underestimated.

Sequenced by immunoSEQ multiplex PCR; TCRdb stores in-frame clones only, minus some. Among 75,000 to 90,000 clones listed, roughly 90% were seen once. Points on this clone: What it binds is unknown.

This receptor was taken from an adult who received the AZD1222 COVID-19 vaccine. Material: peripheral blood, obtained 28 days after the second AZD1222 dose.

The CDR3: CASSQEGSYEQYF. In nucleotides, the CDR3 is TGCGCCAGCAGCCAAGAGGGCTCCTACGAGCAGTACTTC. The rearrangement joins TRBV4-1 to TRBJ2-7; D is undetermined. The CDR3 consists of 13 residues. V was trimmed by 0 bases and J by 0 bases, leaving 3 bases between them. Germline V gives CDR1 MGHRA, CDR2 YSYEKL.